This TCR beta chain was identified in a study of OX40 agonist ivuxolimab in advanced cancers. Study results and caveats: Average numbers of expanded clones were greater in CD8+ T cells than in CD4+.

With V trimmed by 2 bases and J by 6 bases, 6 bases remained unmatched. There are 14 residues in the CDR3. Germline V gene lookup returns CDR1 MNHNY and CDR2 SVGAGI (reference sequence). Patients who had autoimmune disease history or got systemic immunosuppression were left out. The assay was immunoSEQ multiplex PCR, and TCRdb's table has in-frame clones only and misses some. This table holds about 1,900 clones, more than 60% found once. This clone appeared a single time. Its antigen is currently unknown. The receptor's source is an adult with an advanced solid tumor such as melanoma, head and neck, liver or kidney cancer. The genes are TRBV6-6 and TRBJ2-7; 8 nucleotides align to TRBD2. The source material was CD4+ or CD8+ T cells sorted from blood, sampled in a trial of the OX40 agonist ivuxolimab. The CDR3 nucleotides read TGTGCCAGCAGTTACGGAGCGGGGGAGCTCGAGCAGTACTTC. Translating it yields CASSYGAGELEQYF.